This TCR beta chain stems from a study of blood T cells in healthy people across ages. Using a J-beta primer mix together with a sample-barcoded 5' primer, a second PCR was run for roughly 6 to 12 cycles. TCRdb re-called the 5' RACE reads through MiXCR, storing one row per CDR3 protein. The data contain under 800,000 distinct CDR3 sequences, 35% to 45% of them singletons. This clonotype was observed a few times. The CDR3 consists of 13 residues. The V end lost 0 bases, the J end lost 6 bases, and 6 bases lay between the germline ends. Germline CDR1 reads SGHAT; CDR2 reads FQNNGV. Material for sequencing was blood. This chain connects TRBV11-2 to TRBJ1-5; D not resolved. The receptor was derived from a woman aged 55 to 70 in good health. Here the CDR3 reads CASSLDLGQPQHF. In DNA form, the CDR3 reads TGTGCCAGCAGCTTAGATCTTGGTCAGCCCCAGCATTTT. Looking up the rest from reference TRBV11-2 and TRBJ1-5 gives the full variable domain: EAGVAQSPRYKIIEKRQSVAFWCNPISGHATLYWYQQILGQGPKLLIQFQNNGVVDDSQLPKDRFSAERLKGVDSTLKIQPAKLEDSAVYLCASSLDLGQPQHFGDGTRLSIL.